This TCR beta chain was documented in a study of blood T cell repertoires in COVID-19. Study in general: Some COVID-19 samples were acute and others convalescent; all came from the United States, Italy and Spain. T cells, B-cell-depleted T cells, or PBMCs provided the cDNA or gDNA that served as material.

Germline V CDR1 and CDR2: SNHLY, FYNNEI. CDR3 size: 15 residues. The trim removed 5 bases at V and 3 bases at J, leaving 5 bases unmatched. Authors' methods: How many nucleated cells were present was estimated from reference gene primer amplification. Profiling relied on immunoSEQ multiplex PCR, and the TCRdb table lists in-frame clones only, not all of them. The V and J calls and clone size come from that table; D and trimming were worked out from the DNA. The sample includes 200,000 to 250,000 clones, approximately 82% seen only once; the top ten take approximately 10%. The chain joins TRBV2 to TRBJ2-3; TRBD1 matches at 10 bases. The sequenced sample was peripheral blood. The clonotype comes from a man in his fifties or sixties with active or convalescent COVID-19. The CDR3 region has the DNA TGTGCCAGCAGTTTGACAGGGGGCGGTACAGATACGCAGTATTTT. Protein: CASSLTGGGTDTQYF.